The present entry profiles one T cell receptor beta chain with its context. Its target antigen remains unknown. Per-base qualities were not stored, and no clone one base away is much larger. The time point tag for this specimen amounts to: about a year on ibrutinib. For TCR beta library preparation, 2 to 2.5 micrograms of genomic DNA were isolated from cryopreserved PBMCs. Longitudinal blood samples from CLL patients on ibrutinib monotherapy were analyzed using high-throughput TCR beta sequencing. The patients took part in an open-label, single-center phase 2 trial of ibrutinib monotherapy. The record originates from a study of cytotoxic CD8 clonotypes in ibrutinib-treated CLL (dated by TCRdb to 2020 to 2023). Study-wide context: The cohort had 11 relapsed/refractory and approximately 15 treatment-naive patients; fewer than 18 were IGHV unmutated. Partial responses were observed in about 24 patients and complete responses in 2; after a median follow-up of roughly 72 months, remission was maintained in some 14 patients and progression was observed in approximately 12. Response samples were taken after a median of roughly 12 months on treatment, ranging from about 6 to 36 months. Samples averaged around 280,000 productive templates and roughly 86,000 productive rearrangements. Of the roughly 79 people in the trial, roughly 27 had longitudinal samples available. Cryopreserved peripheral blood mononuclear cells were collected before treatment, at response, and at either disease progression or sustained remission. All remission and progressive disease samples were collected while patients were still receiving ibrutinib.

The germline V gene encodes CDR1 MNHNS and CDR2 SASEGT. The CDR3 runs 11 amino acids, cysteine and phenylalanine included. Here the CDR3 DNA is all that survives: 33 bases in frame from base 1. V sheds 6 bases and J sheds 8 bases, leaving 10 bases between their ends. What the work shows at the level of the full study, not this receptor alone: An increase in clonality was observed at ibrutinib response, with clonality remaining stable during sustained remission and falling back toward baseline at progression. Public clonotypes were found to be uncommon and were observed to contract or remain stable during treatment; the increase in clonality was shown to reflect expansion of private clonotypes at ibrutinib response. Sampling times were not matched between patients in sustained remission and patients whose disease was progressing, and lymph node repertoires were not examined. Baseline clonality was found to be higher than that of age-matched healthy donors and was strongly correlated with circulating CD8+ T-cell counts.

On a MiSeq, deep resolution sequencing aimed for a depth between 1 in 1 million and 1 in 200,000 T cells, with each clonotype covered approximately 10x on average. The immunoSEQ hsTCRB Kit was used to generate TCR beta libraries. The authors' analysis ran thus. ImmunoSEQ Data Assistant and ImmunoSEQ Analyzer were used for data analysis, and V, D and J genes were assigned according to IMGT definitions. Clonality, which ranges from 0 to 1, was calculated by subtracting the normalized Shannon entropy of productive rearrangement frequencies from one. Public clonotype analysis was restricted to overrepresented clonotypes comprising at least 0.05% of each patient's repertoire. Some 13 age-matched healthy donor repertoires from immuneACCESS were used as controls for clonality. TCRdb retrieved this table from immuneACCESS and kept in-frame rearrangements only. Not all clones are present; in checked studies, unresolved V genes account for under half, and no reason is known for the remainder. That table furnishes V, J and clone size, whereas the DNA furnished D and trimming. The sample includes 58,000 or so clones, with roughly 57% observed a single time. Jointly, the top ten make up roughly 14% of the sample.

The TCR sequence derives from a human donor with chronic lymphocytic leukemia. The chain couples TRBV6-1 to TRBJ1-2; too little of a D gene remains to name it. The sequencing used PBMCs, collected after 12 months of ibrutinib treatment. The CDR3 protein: CASRTSQGYTF. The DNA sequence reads TGTGCCAGCAGGACCTCTCAGGGCTACACCTTC.